The 22 T cell receptor beta chains below all came from one sample that was sequenced in a study of memory CD4+ T cells and cytomegalovirus serostatus. The sort gate was single viable CD3+CD4+CD8-CD45RO+ cells for memory CD4+ T cells. The assay was immunoSEQ multiplex PCR, and TCRdb's table has in-frame clones only and misses some. The sample yields under 40,000 clones, 70% to 80% seen once. Material for sequencing was memory CD4+ T cells from blood. The receptor set was obtained from an adult in good health and CMV-seropositive.

The gene calls are TRBV7-8 and TRBJ2-3; 12 bases fit TRBD1. The V gene's germline CDR1 is SGHVS and CDR2 FQNEAQ. V dropped 6 bases and J dropped 1; count of bases not matched to a gene: 8. CDR3 length: 17 amino acids. The CDR3, as DNA: TGTGCCAGCAGAGGTAGGGACAGGGGGCCTGGCACAGATACGCAGTATTTT. This sequence encodes CASRGRDRGPGTDTQYF.

The chain recombines TRBV20-1 with TRBJ1-2; D gene ambiguous. The germline gives CDR1 DFQATT, CDR2 SNEGSKA (reference sequence). The CDR3 sequence is 11 residues long. The CDR3 DNA sequence: TGCACCTCCGACCGGGCTGAGAGCTACACCTTC. Encoded protein: CTSDRAESYTF.

The V call is TRBV4-1, the J call TRBJ2-3; D ambiguous. Germline values: CDR1 MGHRA, CDR2 YSYEKL. The CDR3 is 14 amino acids. V shed 4 bases and J shed 2 bases, with 10 bases lying between them. CDR3 sequence reads: CASSPDGVTDTQYF. The CDR3 coding sequence is TGCGCCAGCAGCCCAGATGGAGTCACAGATACGCAGTATTTT.

This chain's CDR3 is CASREGYEQYF. The CDR3 DNA sequence: TGTGCCAGTAGGGAGGGGTACGAGCAGTACTTC. This chain connects TRBV19 to TRBJ2-7; tentative D call: TRBD2 (6 bases). Trimming took off 6 bases at V and 4 bases at J, with 7 bases between the two ends. Germline lookup yields CDR1 LNHDA and CDR2 SQIVND (reference sequence). CDR3 length: 11 amino acids.

The chain links TRBV4-3 to TRBJ2-7, with a weak D call TRBD1 (6 bases). The CDR3 contains 14 residues. V lost 4 bases and J lost 3, with 13 bases in between. Germline V gene data show CDR1 as LGHNA and CDR2 as YSLEER. CDR3 sequence reads: CASSRFTGNYEQYF. The CDR3 region has the DNA TGCGCCAGCAGCCGCTTCACAGGGAACTACGAGCAGTACTTC.

The rearrangement joins TRBV5-1 to TRBJ2-3; TRBD1 might be the D (6 bases). This CDR3 spans 14 amino acids. Germline values: CDR1 SGHRS, CDR2 YFSETQ. Trimming took off 2 bases at V and 5 bases at J, with 12 bases between the two ends. The CDR3 loop is CASSLQGREDTQYF. CDR3 coding DNA: TGCGCCAGCAGCTTACAGGGTAGGGAAGATACGCAGTATTTT. The full variable domain, in which reference TRBV5-1 and TRBJ2-3 provide the parts outside the CDR3, is KAGVTQTPRYLIKTRGQQVTLSCSPISGHRSVSWYQQTPGQGLQFLFEYFSETQRNKGNFPGRFSGRQFSNSRSEMNVSTLELGDSALYLCASSLQGREDTQYFGPGTRLTVL.

This clone was picked up one time. The chain joins TRBV19 to TRBJ2-5, with D unresolved. The CDR3 is 12 residues long. CDR1 is LNHDA and CDR2 is SQIVND in the germline V gene (reference sequence). The V gene lost 1 base and the J gene lost 3 bases, with 3 bases spanning the gap. CDR3 residues: CASSIGEETQYF. The CDR3, as DNA: TGTGCCAGTAGTATAGGAGAAGAGACCCAGTACTTC.

The J gene is TRBJ2-1, the V gene TRBV15; 7 nucleotides align to TRBD1. V was pared by 0 bases and J by 10 bases, with 6 bases of the junction left unmatched. Germline CDR1 reads LNHNV; CDR2 reads YYDKDF (reference sequence). This CDR3 is 14 amino acids long. CDR3 in DNA: TGTGCCACCAGCAGAGATCAAATGACAGGGGAGCAGTTCTTC. It translates to CATSRDQMTGEQFF.

The rearrangement uses TRBV7-2 and TRBJ2-1, with 7 positions matching TRBD1. This CDR3 has 15 residues. V shed 5 bases, J shed 7 bases, and the junction held 11 bases outside the gene matches. Germline values: CDR1 SGHTA, CDR2 FQGNSA. CDR3 DNA: TGTGCCAGCAGCAAGAAAGGGGGCCCCGGGAATGAGCAGTTCTTC. This codes for CASSKKGGPGNEQFF. Using reference TRBV7-2 and TRBJ2-1 for the parts outside the CDR3, the full variable domain is GAGVSQSPSNKVTEKGKDVELRCDPISGHTALYWYRQSLGQGLEFLIYFQGNSAPDKSGLPSDRFSAERTGGSVSTLTIQRTQQEDSAVYLCASSKKGGPGNEQFFGPGTRLTVL.

The CDR3 nucleotides are TGTGCCAGCAGTTACCAGGGCTACGAGCAGTACTTC. It codes for CASSYQGYEQYF. The chain combines TRBV6-5 with TRBJ2-7; a possible D gene is TRBD1 (5 bases). The V end was cut by 2 bases, the J end by 3 bases, with 5 bases between. CDR1 and CDR2 from the germline V gene are MNHEY and SVGAGI. There are 12 residues in the CDR3.

The chain carries TRBV7-2 and TRBJ2-7; TRBD2 aligns across 9 bases. V shed 5 bases, J shed 5 bases, and the junction held 7 bases outside the gene matches. The CDR3 spans 14 residues. In germline, CDR1 is SGHTA, CDR2 FQGNSA. CDR3 sequence (DNA): TGTGCCAGCAGCGTTAGCGGGAGTACCGACGAGCAGTACTTC. Residues: CASSVSGSTDEQYF.

The chain links TRBV5-1 to TRBJ1-2; D not resolved. Trimming stripped 4 bases from V and 0 bases from J, with 16 bases between. The CDR3 sequence is 16 residues long. Germline CDR1 is SGHRS and CDR2 is YFSETQ. In DNA, the CDR3 is TGCGCCAGCAGCCCTAATGTGGCAGGAACTAACTATGGCTACACCTTC. The encoded protein is CASSPNVAGTNYGYTF.

V and J are TRBV7-2 and TRBJ2-7; 8 nucleotides agree with TRBD1. The V gene end was trimmed by 5 bases and the J gene end by 3 bases; junction bases not matched to a gene: 6. The CDR3 is 14 residues long. Germline CDR1 is SGHTA and CDR2 is FQGNSA. The CDR3 region has the DNA TGTGCCAGCAGCAGCAGGGGGCAAATCTACGAGCAGTACTTC. Translating it yields CASSSRGQIYEQYF.

By proportion, this clone is medium-sized. CDR3 loop: CASSAGNSGGGETQYF. CDR3 DNA sequence: TGTGCCAGCAGTGCGGGAAATAGCGGGGGGGGTGAGACCCAGTACTTC. V gene TRBV2 combines with J gene TRBJ2-5, with 11 bases that match TRBD2. With V trimmed by 4 bases and J by 5 bases, 9 bases remained unmatched. Per germline, CDR1 SNHLY and CDR2 FYNNEI. CDR3 length: 16 amino acids.

The V and J genes are TRBV7-9 and TRBJ1-1, with D possibly matching TRBD1 (6 bases). The length of the CDR3 is 14 residues. The V end was cut by 5 bases, the J end by 5 bases, with 15 bases between. In germline, CDR1 is SEHNR, CDR2 FQNEAQ (reference sequence). CDR3 sequence (DNA): TGTGCCAGCAGCCCCATGGGGGCGAGTACTGAAGCTTTCTTT. Translated: CASSPMGASTEAFF.

Only a few counts were recorded for this clone. The chain has TRBV7-8 and TRBJ1-1; D is unresolved. CDR3 length: 13 amino acids. The V and J ends lost 1 base and 1 base respectively, with 4 bases between them. Per germline, CDR1 SGHVS and CDR2 FQNEAQ. CDR3: CASSLDRNTEAFF. The DNA for the CDR3 is TGTGCCAGCAGCTTAGACAGGAACACTGAAGCTTTCTTT.

The chain is built from TRBV7-6 and TRBJ2-3, with 7 bases lining up with TRBD2. Germline V CDR1 and CDR2: SGHVS, FNYEAQ. This CDR3 is built from 16 residues. With 5 bases clipped from V and 3 bases from J, the junction kept 11 bases outside the gene matches. The CDR3, as DNA: TGTGCCAGCAGCCCTTCGTGGGGGAGGGGAACAGATACGCAGTATTTT. Translated: CASSPSWGRGTDTQYF.

This sequence joins TRBV5-1 and TRBJ2-7; 9 bases map to TRBD1. V lost 0 bases to trimming and J lost 4 bases; unmatched junction nucleotides: 2. This CDR3 region has 14 residues. From germline, CDR1 is SGHRS and CDR2 YFSETQ. The CDR3 nucleotides are TGCGCCAGCAGCTTGGACAGGGGGCTATACGAGCAGTACTTC. Amino acid sequence: CASSLDRGLYEQYF.

The rearrangement links TRBV19 to TRBJ2-4, with a tentative D call TRBD1 (6 bases). CDR1 is LNHDA, CDR2 SQIVND, per germline (reference sequence). V was shortened by 0 bases and J by 0 bases, with 15 bases between the two germline ends. CDR3 length equals 18 residues. CDR3 DNA sequence: TGTGCCAGTAGTATAGACCCGGGACATATGATAGCCAAAAACATTCAGTACTTC. Translating it yields CASSIDPGHMIAKNIQYF. The full variable domain, completed using reference TRBV19 and TRBJ2-4, is DGGITQSPKYLFRKEGQNVTLSCEQNLNHDAMYWYRQDPGQGLRLIYYSQIVNDFQKGDIAEGYSVSREKKESFPLTVTSAQKNPTAFYLCASSIDPGHMIAKNIQYFGAGTRLSVL.

The chain links TRBV4-2 to TRBJ2-5; the match to TRBD2 covers 7 bases. Germline V lookup: CDR1 LGHNA, CDR2 YNFKEQ. V lost 4 bases, J lost 1 base, and 12 bases stayed unmatched. The length of the CDR3 is 17 residues. The CDR3 sequence is CASSRISTSEIQETQYF. In DNA form, the CDR3 reads TGTGCCAGCAGCCGGATTTCAACTAGCGAGATCCAAGAGACCCAGTACTTC.

The chain couples TRBV7-2 to TRBJ1-2; D call uncertain. The germline V and J ends were trimmed by 3 bases and 2 bases, with 7 bases remaining between them. The CDR3 consists of 13 residues. The germline CDR1 and CDR2 sequences are SGHTA and FQGNSA. The CDR3 is CASSLDLNYGYTF. CDR3 sequence (DNA): TGTGCCAGCAGCTTGGACTTAAACTATGGCTACACCTTC.

V gene TRBV13 combines with J gene TRBJ1-1; D not certain. Trimming removed 5 bases from V and 4 bases from J, with 14 bases in between. The germline V gene encodes CDR1 PRHDT and CDR2 FYEKMQ (reference sequence). This CDR3 is 14 amino acids long. Written as DNA, the CDR3 is TGTGCCAGCAGCCCCCGGACGGCTTCCACTGAAGCTTTCTTT. Translating it yields CASSPRTASTEAFF.